What follows are 32 T cell receptor beta chains derived from one specimen sequenced in a study of CD8+ T cells in alopecia areata. Treatment defined: oral pan-JAK inhibitor, 5-10 mg twice daily. RNA, once extracted, was reverse transcribed into cDNA for use as the sequencing template. TCRdb's table, derived via immunoSEQ multiplex PCR, lists solely in-frame clones and lacks some. The sample comprises fewer than 250,000 clones, around three fifths of which are singletons, and roughly 4.2% rests with the top ten. The sample consisted of CD4+ T cells sorted from blood, taken at week 4, from a patient treated with tofacitinib. These receptors came from a human donor with alopecia areata.

This clone was counted between two and nine times. The CDR3 coding sequence is TGTGCCTGGGCCCGACTAGCTTCGGATACGCAGTATTTT. It yields the protein CAWARLASDTQYF. This sequence joins TRBV30 and TRBJ2-3, with TRBD2 matching over 7 bases. The V and J ends lost 5 bases and 6 bases, in that order; junction bases with no gene match: 8. The V gene's germline CDR1 is GTSNPN and CDR2 SVGIG (reference sequence). This CDR3 region has 13 residues.

This sequence joins TRBV5-1 and TRBJ2-5, with D possibly being TRBD2 (6 bases). Trimming left V 0 bases short and J 4 bases short, with 10 bases between. The CDR3 runs to 14 residues. Per germline, CDR1 SGHRS and CDR2 YFSETQ. This CDR3 reads CASSLGLVGETQYF. The CDR3 DNA sequence: TGCGCCAGCAGCTTGGGACTAGTGGGAGAGACCCAGTACTTC.

The sample holds a few counts of this clone. V is TRBV4-3 and J is TRBJ2-1, with unresolved D. This CDR3 comprises 14 residues. Germline CDR1 is LGHNA and CDR2 is YSLEER. Trimming stripped 4 bases from V and 1 base from J, with 8 bases between. The CDR3 spells CASSPLGSYNEQFF. CDR3 bases: TGCGCCAGCAGCCCCTTAGGGTCCTACAATGAGCAGTTCTTC.

The chain joins TRBV27 to TRBJ1-6, with 10 bases fitting TRBD1. The CDR3 is made up of 15 amino acids. Germline values: CDR1 MNHEY, CDR2 SMNVEV (reference sequence). V lost 5 bases, J lost 9 bases, and 7 bases stayed unmatched. The CDR3 DNA reads as TGTGCCAGCAGTGCTGACCGGGACAGGGGTTCACCCCTCCACTTT. It translates to CASSADRDRGSPLHF.

The sample holds a few counts of this clone. The chain links TRBV10-3 to TRBJ2-1; weak D call: TRBD2 (6 bases). This CDR3 region has 14 residues. Trimming shortened V by 3 bases and J by 6 bases, and 12 bases separated the two germline ends. Germline loops: CDR1 ENHRY, CDR2 SYGVKD. CDR3 region: CAISDVSEGNEQFF. CDR3 DNA: TGTGCCATCAGTGACGTCTCGGAGGGCAATGAGCAGTTCTTC.

This clone was seen only a few times. This chain joins TRBV4-1 and TRBJ1-3, with D uncertain. V gave up 0 bases and J gave up 4 bases, with 22 bases separating them. Germline V gene sequence: CDR1 MGHRA, CDR2 YSYEKL. This CDR3 contains 19 residues. This CDR3 is CASSQEGGIRHFRGNTIYF. DNA for the CDR3: TGCGCCAGCAGCCAAGAGGGAGGGATCCGACACTTCCGCGGAAACACCATATATTTT.

This clone was observed a handful of times. This rearrangement joins TRBV15 to TRBJ2-1; 11 bases match TRBD2. Germline assignment: CDR1 LNHNV and CDR2 YYDKDF (reference sequence). Losses at the gene ends were 0 bases for V and 12 bases for J; bases not matched to a gene: 7. The CDR3 loop spans 15 amino acids. This chain's CDR3 is CATSRDGLAGGPQFF. The CDR3 nucleotides are TGTGCCACCAGCAGAGATGGGCTAGCGGGGGGTCCGCAGTTCTTC.

V is TRBV4-1 and J is TRBJ2-3; a weak D match, TRBD1 (5 bases). The V end was cut by 6 bases, the J end by 1 base, with 14 bases between. This CDR3 region has 15 residues. Germline loops: CDR1 MGHRA, CDR2 YSYEKL. This chain's CDR3 is CASRAQGRGTDTQYF. CDR3 in DNA: TGCGCCAGCAGAGCTCAGGGTCGAGGCACAGATACGCAGTATTTT.

V is TRBV11-1 and J is TRBJ2-1; a possible D gene is TRBD1 (6 bases). The CDR3 totals 13 residues. Germline CDR1 SGHAT, CDR2 FQDESV (reference sequence). Between the trimmed V and J ends, which lost 1 base and 7 bases, there was a span of 8 bases. CDR3: CASSLGQANEQFF. CDR3 coding DNA: TGTGCCAGCAGCTTAGGACAGGCAAATGAGCAGTTCTTC.

The J gene is TRBJ1-5, the V gene TRBV5-1; D is possibly TRBD1 (6 bases). Germline values: CDR1 SGHRS, CDR2 YFSETQ. V was shortened by 4 bases and J by 5 bases, with 10 bases between the two germline ends. The CDR3 has 13 amino acids. CDR3 loop: CASSKDSDQPQHF. The DNA of the CDR3 is TGCGCCAGCAGCAAGGACAGTGATCAGCCCCAGCATTTT. Together with reference TRBV5-1 and TRBJ1-5, the CDR3 gives the full variable domain: KAGVTQTPRYLIKTRGQQVTLSCSPISGHRSVSWYQQTPGQGLQFLFEYFSETQRNKGNFPGRFSGRQFSNSRSEMNVSTLELGDSALYLCASSKDSDQPQHFGDGTRLSIL.

This clone has more than one count but fewer than ten. This sequence joins TRBV10-3 and TRBJ2-7; 9 nucleotides match TRBD1. The ends lost 8 bases at V and 5 bases at J; junction bases unmatched: 7. The CDR3 consists of 13 residues. In germline, CDR1 is ENHRY, CDR2 SYGVKD. Here the CDR3 reads CAIWGQGHHEQYF. The DNA for the CDR3 is TGTGCCATCTGGGGACAGGGTCACCACGAGCAGTACTTC.

The sample holds a few counts of this clone. The chain recombines TRBV5-1 with TRBJ2-2, with 13 nucleotides matching TRBD2. The V gene's germline CDR1 is SGHRS and CDR2 YFSETQ. The CDR3 loop spans 14 amino acids. Unmatched junction bases numbered 4, after V lost 10 bases and J lost 4 bases. The CDR3 DNA is TGCGCCTCACGGACTAGCGGGGGCACCGGGGAGCTGTTTTTT. Amino acid sequence: CASRTSGGTGELFF. Based on the CDR3 plus reference TRBV5-1 and TRBJ2-2, the full variable domain is KAGVTQTPRYLIKTRGQQVTLSCSPISGHRSVSWYQQTPGQGLQFLFEYFSETQRNKGNFPGRFSGRQFSNSRSEMNVSTLELGDSALYLCASRTSGGTGELFFGEGSRLTVL.

The chain uses TRBV7-9 and TRBJ1-1; D is possibly TRBD1 (6 bases). From germline, CDR1 is SEHNR and CDR2 FQNEAQ (reference sequence). Trimming took 5 bases from V and 5 from J, leaving 15 bases between them. The CDR3 is 14 residues long. The CDR3: CASSPDSEFTEAFF. In nucleotides, the CDR3 is TGTGCCAGCAGCCCGGACAGCGAATTTACTGAAGCTTTCTTT. The full variable domain, in which reference TRBV7-9 and TRBJ1-1 provide the parts outside the CDR3, is DTGVSQNPRHKITKRGQNVTFRCDPISEHNRLYWYRQTLGQGPEFLTYFQNEAQLEKSRLLSDRFSAERPKGSFSTLEIQRTEQGDSAMYLCASSPDSEFTEAFFGQGTRLTVV.

This clone turned up a few times. The gene calls are TRBV5-1 and TRBJ2-5, with 8 bases identical to TRBD1. V trimming: 3 bases; J trimming: 4 bases; junction bases outside the gene matches: 8. This CDR3 contains 15 residues. Germline values: CDR1 SGHRS, CDR2 YFSETQ. DNA of the CDR3: TGCGCCAGCAGCTCCGGGCGGACAGGGATAGAGACCCAGTACTTC. This sequence encodes CASSSGRTGIETQYF.

This clone was detected only once. The genes are TRBV19 and TRBJ1-5; 7 bases match TRBD1. The V segment lost 3 bases and the J segment 0 bases; nucleotides outside the gene matches: 8. The CDR3 totals 17 residues. Germline CDR1 and CDR2: LNHDA and SQIVND (reference sequence). The CDR3 DNA follows: TGTGCCAGTAGTATGCGGGACAGCCCCTTTAGCAATCAGCCCCAGCATTTT. As protein: CASSMRDSPFSNQPQHF.

The chain combines TRBV27 with TRBJ2-1; 8 positions match TRBD1. J gave up 8 bases and V 2 bases, and 8 bases lay outside the gene matches. The CDR3 consists of 15 residues. CDR1 and CDR2 from the germline V gene are MNHEY and SMNVEV (reference sequence). Here the CDR3 reads CASSLQGAGIYEQFF. Written as DNA, the CDR3 is TGTGCCAGCAGTTTACAGGGGGCAGGCATTTATGAGCAGTTCTTC.

V is TRBV25-1 and J is TRBJ2-5; 8 bases fit TRBD2. The CDR3 length is 16 residues. The V gene end was trimmed by 5 bases and the J gene end by 3 bases; junction bases not matched to a gene: 11. Germline V gene lookup returns CDR1 MGHDK and CDR2 SYGVNS. The CDR3 nucleotides read TGTGCCAGCAGTCCTTTGGGCGGGGGGACTAAAGAGACCCAGTACTTC. It codes for CASSPLGGGTKETQYF.

This clone occurred once. The chain has TRBV9 and TRBJ2-1; maybe TRBD2 (6 bases). V gave up 4 bases and J gave up 7 bases, with 18 bases separating them. This CDR3 comprises 15 residues. CDR1 SGDLS and CDR2 YYNGEE come from the germline V gene. The CDR3 here is CASSPQAGPGNEQFF. The CDR3 DNA sequence: TGTGCCAGCAGCCCTCAAGCGGGCCCGGGGAATGAGCAGTTCTTC.

The CDR3 spells CAISAQETEAFF. In nucleotides, the CDR3 is TGTGCCATCTCGGCCCAGGAGACTGAAGCTTTCTTT. This chain uses TRBV2 with TRBJ1-1; D is uncertain. Germline CDR1 reads SNHLY; CDR2 reads FYNNEI. Trimming removed 10 bases from V and 5 bases from J, with 14 bases in between. The CDR3 runs to 12 residues.

The chain has TRBV20-1 and TRBJ2-3; maybe TRBD2 (5 bases). The CDR3 length is 11 residues. Per germline, CDR1 DFQATT and CDR2 SNEGSKA (reference sequence). CDR3 region: CSSAPGETQYF. In nucleotides, the CDR3 is TGCAGCTCAGCCCCTGGGGAGACGCAGTATTTT.

Only one count was recorded for this clone. The gene calls are TRBV30 and TRBJ1-3, with D uncertain. Germline V gene data show CDR1 as GTSNPN and CDR2 as SVGIG (reference sequence). Between the trimmed V and J ends, which lost 0 bases and 4 bases, there was a span of 7 bases. The CDR3 loop spans 13 amino acids. Here the CDR3 reads CAWSVSHGNTIYF. As DNA, the CDR3 is TGTGCCTGGAGTGTTAGCCACGGAAACACCATATATTTT.

The chain combines TRBV10-3 with TRBJ2-4; TRBD2 matches 11 bases. This CDR3 comprises 18 residues. V trimming: 1 base; J trimming: 6 bases; junction bases outside the gene matches: 11. The germline gives CDR1 ENHRY, CDR2 SYGVKD. CDR3 protein: CAISEFITSGSGRNIQYF. The CDR3 region has the DNA TGTGCCATCAGTGAGTTTATAACTAGCGGGAGTGGGAGAAACATTCAGTACTTC.

The table lists this clone with a few counts. The CDR3 reads CSVWGGGTDTQYF. CDR3 DNA: TGCAGCGTCTGGGGAGGGGGTACAGATACGCAGTATTTT. V is TRBV29-1 and J is TRBJ2-3, with a tentative D call TRBD2 (7 bases). The CDR3 covers 13 residues. From germline, CDR1 is SQVTM and CDR2 ANQGSEA. Deletions cut 6 bases from V and 3 bases from J, with 13 bases between.

This clone appeared a few times. The chain has TRBV4-2 and TRBJ2-3; TRBD2 aligns across 10 bases. Looked up from germline, CDR1 is LGHNA and CDR2 is YNFKEQ. The CDR3 extends over 14 amino acids. Trimming removed 5 bases from V and 6 bases from J; junction bases left unmatched: 5. The CDR3 nucleotides read TGTGCCAGCAGCAGCGGGGGGGCCGGGGATACGCAGTATTTT. Its protein product is CASSSGGAGDTQYF.

The chain uses TRBV5-4 and TRBJ2-1; 7 bases line up with TRBD1. Germline CDR1 and CDR2: SGHNT and YYREEE (reference sequence). There are 15 residues in the CDR3. After removal of 3 bases from V and 2 bases from J, the junction contained 5 bases not matched to a gene. CDR3 sequence reads: CASSWGTVTYNEQFF. DNA of the CDR3: TGTGCCAGCAGCTGGGGGACAGTTACCTACAATGAGCAGTTCTTC. Combining the CDR3 with reference TRBV5-4 and TRBJ2-1 gives the whole variable domain ETGVTQSPTHLIKTRGQQVTLRCSSQSGHNTVSWYQQALGQGPQFIFQYYREEENGRGNFPPRFSGLQFPNYSSELNVNALELDDSALYLCASSWGTVTYNEQFFGPGTRLTVL.

V usage is TRBV15 and J usage is TRBJ1-5; the match to TRBD1 covers 9 bases. V gave up 4 bases and J gave up 7 bases; unmatched junction bases: 11. Germline V gene lookup returns CDR1 LNHNV and CDR2 YYDKDF (reference sequence). The CDR3 extends over 16 amino acids. The chain's CDR3 is CATSTYKQGAWQPQHF. The DNA of the CDR3 is TGTGCCACCAGCACCTACAAACAGGGGGCTTGGCAGCCCCAGCATTTT.

The rearrangement uses TRBV30 and TRBJ1-4; D is unresolved. The CDR3 is 13 amino acids. The germline CDR1 and CDR2 sequences are GTSNPN and SVGIG (reference sequence). V lost 4 bases and J lost 6, with 12 bases in between. The CDR3 sequence: CAWTPDVDEKLFF. CDR3 in DNA: TGTGCCTGGACCCCGGACGTCGATGAAAAACTGTTTTTT. The whole variable domain, filled in from reference TRBV30 and TRBJ1-4, reads SQTIHQWPATLVQPVGSPLSLECTVEGTSNPNLYWYRQAAGRGLQLLFYSVGIGQISSEVPQNLSASRPQDRQFILSSKKLLLSDSGFYLCAWTPDVDEKLFFGSGTQLSVL.

Note on this clone: Other DNA sequences of this sample code for an identical CDR3. The genes are TRBV30 and TRBJ1-5; 8 nucleotides line up with TRBD1. Germline V CDR1 and CDR2: GTSNPN, SVGIG (reference sequence). V lost 3 bases to trimming and J lost 2 bases; unmatched junction nucleotides: 3. The CDR3 runs to 14 residues. CDR3 nucleotide sequence: TGTGCCTGGAGCCCAGGGGGCGGCAATCAGCCCCAGCATTTT. Protein product: CAWSPGGGNQPQHF.

The chain joins TRBV5-6 to TRBJ1-2; possible D gene TRBD1, 5 bases. The CDR3 consists of 15 residues. The V gene lost 0 bases and the J gene lost 4 bases, with 13 bases spanning the gap. CDR1 SGHDT and CDR2 YYEEEE come from the germline V gene. The CDR3 protein is CASSLADGGVYGYTF. CDR3 in DNA: TGTGCCAGCAGCTTGGCGGACGGAGGGGTCTATGGCTACACCTTC.

This clone turned up a few times. Here the CDR3 reads CASSLDSIQETQYF. The CDR3 DNA reads TGCGCCAGCAGCTTGGACTCGATCCAAGAGACCCAGTACTTC. The chain couples TRBV5-1 to TRBJ2-5; no clear D. CDR3 length: 14 amino acids. V was clipped by 0 bases and J by 1 base, with 7 bases between them. From germline, CDR1 is SGHRS and CDR2 YFSETQ.

V gene TRBV6-5 combines with J gene TRBJ1-1, with D possibly matching TRBD1 (5 bases). Deletions cut 2 bases from V and 4 bases from J, with 11 bases between. The CDR3 sequence is 14 residues long. The germline gives CDR1 MNHEY, CDR2 SVGAGI. In DNA form, the CDR3 reads TGTGCCAGCAGTTACGGAGGGGTAGGCACTGAAGCTTTCTTT. Protein: CASSYGGVGTEAFF.

The gene calls are TRBV5-6 and TRBJ1-2; the D gene is possibly TRBD1 (6 bases). From germline, CDR1 is SGHDT and CDR2 YYEEEE. The CDR3 consists of 13 residues. Deletions cut 2 bases from V and 7 bases from J, with 12 bases between. CDR3 protein: CASSLQGFGGYTF. The DNA for the CDR3 is TGTGCCAGCAGCTTACAGGGCTTCGGTGGCTACACCTTC.